These T cell receptor beta chains were read from a single sample in a study of shared clonotypes between healthy human individuals. Some clones are missing from TCRdb's copy, which holds only in-frame ones; the method was immunoSEQ multiplex PCR. The sample contains about 680,000 clones, less than 80% of which appear only once. Sequenced input: memory CD4+ T cells sorted from blood. The receptors originated from a woman younger than 45 in good health. Both conserved end residues are part of each CDR3. D genes are given only for firm matches. Size values are once, few and many counts, or a class for expanded clones, and some rows have none.

D | J | size | V | CDR3 | DNA
. | TRBJ2-1 | few | TRBV7-9 | CASTRSASGANEQFF | TGTGCCAGCACCCGCTCGGCTAGTGGTGCGAATGAGCAGTTCTTC
TRBD2 | TRBJ2-1 | . | TRBV5-1 | CASSLVSGTNEQFF | TGCGCCAGCAGCTTGGTTAGCGGGACTAATGAGCAGTTCTTC
TRBD1 | TRBJ2-3 | . | TRBV5-1 | CASSLSGQGTDTQYF | TGCGCCAGCAGCTTGAGCGGACAGGGCACAGATACGCAGTATTTT
TRBD2 | TRBJ2-7 | . | TRBV7-8 | CASSRIIAGGAYEQYF | TGTGCCAGCAGCCGAATCATAGCGGGAGGGGCCTACGAGCAGTACTTC
TRBD2 | TRBJ2-1 | . | TRBV19 | CASSNQAGDSYNEQFF | TGTGCCAGTAGTAACCAAGCGGGAGACTCCTACAATGAGCAGTTCTTC
TRBD2 | TRBJ2-7 | once | TRBV27 | CASSLSLAGGRSYEQYF | TGTGCCAGCAGTTTGTCACTAGCGGGAGGGCGTTCCTACGAGCAGTACTTC
. | TRBJ2-1 | . | TRBV14 | CASSHGPLREQFF | TGTGCCAGCAGCCATGGGCCTCTGAGAGAGCAGTTCTTC
. | TRBJ1-1 | . | TRBV28 | CASSLYGENTEAFF | TGTGCCAGCAGTTTATACGGGGAGAACACTGAAGCTTTCTTT
. | TRBJ1-5 | . | TRBV28 | CASRTHGQPQHF | TGTGCCAGCAGGACCCATGGTCAGCCCCAGCATTTT
. | TRBJ2-6 | . | TRBV19 | CASSIEPGSGANVLTF | TGTGCCAGTAGTATAGAGCCGGGTTCTGGGGCCAACGTCCTGACTTTC
TRBD1 | TRBJ1-1 | . | TRBV28 | CASSPGQGFTEAFF | TGTGCCAGCAGCCCAGGACAGGGATTTACTGAAGCTTTCTTT
. | TRBJ2-6 | few | TRBV9 | CASSAGRGLRWANVLTF | TGTGCCAGCAGCGCCGGGCGGGGGCTCCGGTGGGCCAACGTCCTGACTTTC
. | TRBJ2-3 | . | TRBV9 | CASGSLGTQYF | TGTGCCAGCGGTAGCTTGGGTACGCAGTATTTT
. | TRBJ1-2 | . | TRBV5-1 | CASSPGEGNYGYTF | TGCGCCAGCAGCCCGGGAGAGGGCAACTATGGCTACACCTTC
. | TRBJ1-2 | . | TRBV2 | CASQDYGYTF | TGTGCCAGCCAAGACTATGGCTACACCTTC
. | TRBJ2-3 | . | TRBV5-1 | CASKGGGADTQYF | TGCGCCAGCAAGGGAGGGGGCGCAGATACGCAGTATTTT
. | TRBJ1-1 | . | TRBV5-1 | CASSLVLTPESEAFF | TGCGCCAGCAGCTTGGTATTGACCCCCGAATCCGAAGCTTTCTTT
TRBD2 | TRBJ2-5 | . | TRBV28 | CASSFVAGRKETQYF | TGTGCCAGCAGTTTTGTAGCGGGAAGGAAGGAGACCCAGTACTTC
. | TRBJ1-2 | . | TRBV28 | CASSSRGVAGNKVGYTF | TGTGCCAGCAGTTCTCGGGGAGTTGCGGGGAATAAGGTTGGCTACACCTTC
. | TRBJ2-5 | . | TRBV7-9 | CASSSSDRETQYF | TGTGCCAGCAGCTCTAGCGACCGAGAGACCCAGTACTTC
. | TRBJ1-2 | few | TRBV7-9 | CASSSPPNYGYTF | TGTGCCAGCAGCTCTCCTCCTAACTATGGCTACACCTTC
. | TRBJ2-5 | . | TRBV7-9 | CASSQGLQGTRETQYF | TGTGCCAGCAGCCAAGGCCTACAGGGTACGAGAGAGACCCAGTACTTC
. | TRBJ2-3 | . | TRBV9 | CASSTSPEWADTQYF | TGTGCCAGCAGCACCTCCCCTGAGTGGGCAGATACGCAGTATTTT
TRBD2 | TRBJ2-1 | . | TRBV5-1 | CASSLEGGPWDEQFF | TGCGCCAGCAGCTTGGAGGGAGGGCCTTGGGATGAGCAGTTCTTC
. | TRBJ2-5 | . | TRBV12-5 | CASGFTPGNQETQYF | TGTGCTAGTGGTTTTACGCCGGGAAACCAAGAGACCCAGTACTTC
. | TRBJ2-2 | . | TRBV7-9 | CASSLAGTTGELFF | TGTGCCAGCAGCTTGGCAGGTACCACCGGGGAGCTGTTTTTT
. | TRBJ2-1 | few | TRBV19 | CASRGRWLSYNEQFF | TGTGCCAGCCGGGGGCGGTGGCTCTCCTACAATGAGCAGTTCTTC
. | TRBJ2-5 | few | TRBV28 | CASKGYPETQYF | TGTGCCAGCAAAGGGTATCCAGAGACCCAGTACTTC
TRBD1 | TRBJ2-7 | few | TRBV28 | CASSIRGTGGYEQYF | TGTGCCAGCAGTATACGGGGGACAGGGGGATACGAGCAGTACTTC
TRBD1 | TRBJ2-7 | . | TRBV5-4 | CATRTGNYEQYF | TGTGCCACGCGGACAGGGAACTACGAGCAGTACTTC
. | TRBJ1-5 | . | TRBV28 | CASSEGGKSQPQHF | TGTGCCAGCAGCGAGGGGGGAAAAAGTCAGCCCCAGCATTTT
. | TRBJ2-1 | . | TRBV4-1 | CASSQDLYEQFF | TGCGCCAGCAGCCAAGATCTATATGAGCAGTTCTTC
. | TRBJ2-2 | . | TRBV10-3 | CAIRGSTTGELFF | TGTGCCATTCGGGGGTCGACCACCGGGGAGCTGTTTTTT
TRBD2 | TRBJ2-7 | many | TRBV7-3 | CASSLIGGTSGKSEQYF | TGTGCCAGCAGCTTAATTGGCGGGACTAGCGGGAAGAGCGAGCAGTACTTC
. | TRBJ2-7 | . | TRBV27 | CASSARGISYEQYF | TGTGCCAGCAGTGCCCGGGGGATCTCCTACGAGCAGTACTTC
TRBD2 | TRBJ2-7 | . | TRBV5-1 | CASSLALAGGYEQYF | TGCGCCAGCAGCTTGGCCTTAGCGGGGGGCTACGAGCAGTACTTC
TRBD1 | TRBJ2-7 | . | TRBV7-9 | CASSSRTGGEQYF | TGTGCCAGCAGCTCGAGGACAGGGGGCGAGCAGTACTTC
TRBD1 | TRBJ1-4 | . | TRBV27 | CASSADRGPTNEKLFF | TGTGCCAGCAGTGCGGACAGGGGGCCAACTAATGAAAAACTGTTTTTT
. | TRBJ2-5 | . | TRBV7-9 | CASSLRGGETQYF | TGTGCCAGCAGCTTACGAGGGGGTGAGACCCAGTACTTC
. | TRBJ1-4 | many | TRBV11-3 | CASSLLRELDEKLFF | TGTGCCAGCAGCTTACTAAGGGAATTAGATGAAAAACTGTTTTTT
TRBD2 | TRBJ2-1 | few | TRBV29-1 | CSVTPSGGYNEQFF | TGCAGCGTGACACCTAGCGGGGGATACAATGAGCAGTTCTTC
. | TRBJ2-3 | . | TRBV7-6 | CASSFPGSGGRGTDTQYF | TGTGCCAGCAGCTTCCCGGGCTCAGGGGGGAGAGGCACAGATACGCAGTATTTT
. | TRBJ1-2 | few | TRBV2 | CASSESQLNSYGYTF | TGTGCCAGCAGTGAATCGCAGCTGAACAGCTATGGCTACACCTTC
TRBD1 | TRBJ2-7 | few | TRBV7-9 | CASSFEGQSYEQYF | TGTGCCAGCAGCTTTGAGGGACAGTCCTACGAGCAGTACTTC
. | TRBJ1-1 | . | TRBV6-5 | CASTDTGGANTEAFF | TGTGCCAGCACTGACACCGGAGGGGCGAACACTGAAGCTTTCTTT
. | TRBJ1-2 | . | TRBV2 | CASSPYGRVNGYTF | TGTGCCAGCAGCCCGTACGGGCGGGTCAATGGCTACACCTTC
TRBD2 | TRBJ2-1 | . | TRBV19 | CASSRSSGTYNEQFF | TGTGCCAGTAGTCGTTCTAGCGGGACCTACAATGAGCAGTTCTTC
. | TRBJ1-1 | . | TRBV28 | CASSRIGPWGNTEAFF | TGTGCCAGCAGTCGGATCGGACCCTGGGGGAACACTGAAGCTTTCTTT
TRBD1 | TRBJ1-6 | . | TRBV27 | CASSFVGQGGSPLHF | TGTGCCAGCAGTTTTGTGGGACAGGGGGGTTCACCCCTCCACTTT
TRBD2 | TRBJ2-3 | . | TRBV14 | CASRISGNPDTQYF | TGTGCCAGCAGGATTAGCGGGAACCCAGATACGCAGTATTTT
TRBD1 | TRBJ1-5 | few | TRBV6-1 | CASSASQGALAEPQHF | TGTGCCAGCAGTGCCTCACAGGGGGCCCTTGCGGAGCCCCAGCATTTT
. | TRBJ1-3 | . | TRBV28 | CASSLLQGSGNTIYF | TGTGCCAGCAGTTTGTTACAGGGTTCTGGAAACACCATATATTTT
. | TRBJ1-2 | many | TRBV7-3 | CASSSPGLVGYTF | TGTGCCAGCAGCTCCCCAGGGCTCGTTGGCTACACCTTC
TRBD1 | TRBJ2-7 | . | TRBV28 | CASSKPRGLYEQYF | TGTGCCAGCAGTAAACCTAGGGGGCTCTACGAGCAGTACTTC
. | TRBJ2-1 | . | TRBV2 | CAIGSSGTRGYNEQFF | TGTGCCATTGGGTCCTCCGGGACCAGGGGTTACAATGAGCAGTTCTTC
. | TRBJ2-5 | . | TRBV4-1 | CASSQGFTNQETQYF | TGCGCCAGCAGCCAGGGCTTCACAAACCAAGAGACCCAGTACTTC
TRBD2 | TRBJ2-3 | . | TRBV5-1 | CANRASGNWADTQYF | TGCGCCAACAGGGCTAGCGGGAATTGGGCGGATACGCAGTATTTT
. | TRBJ2-1 | once | TRBV28 | CASSPGTNYNEQFF | TGTGCCAGCAGTCCCGGGACCAACTACAATGAGCAGTTCTTC
. | TRBJ1-2 | . | TRBV6-1 | CASSEAGYNQLYGYTF | TGTGCCAGCAGTGAAGCGGGGTATAATCAGCTTTATGGCTACACCTTC
TRBD1 | TRBJ1-1 | . | TRBV30 | CAWSLGTGGYTEAFF | TGTGCCTGGAGTTTGGGGACAGGGGGCTACACTGAAGCTTTCTTT